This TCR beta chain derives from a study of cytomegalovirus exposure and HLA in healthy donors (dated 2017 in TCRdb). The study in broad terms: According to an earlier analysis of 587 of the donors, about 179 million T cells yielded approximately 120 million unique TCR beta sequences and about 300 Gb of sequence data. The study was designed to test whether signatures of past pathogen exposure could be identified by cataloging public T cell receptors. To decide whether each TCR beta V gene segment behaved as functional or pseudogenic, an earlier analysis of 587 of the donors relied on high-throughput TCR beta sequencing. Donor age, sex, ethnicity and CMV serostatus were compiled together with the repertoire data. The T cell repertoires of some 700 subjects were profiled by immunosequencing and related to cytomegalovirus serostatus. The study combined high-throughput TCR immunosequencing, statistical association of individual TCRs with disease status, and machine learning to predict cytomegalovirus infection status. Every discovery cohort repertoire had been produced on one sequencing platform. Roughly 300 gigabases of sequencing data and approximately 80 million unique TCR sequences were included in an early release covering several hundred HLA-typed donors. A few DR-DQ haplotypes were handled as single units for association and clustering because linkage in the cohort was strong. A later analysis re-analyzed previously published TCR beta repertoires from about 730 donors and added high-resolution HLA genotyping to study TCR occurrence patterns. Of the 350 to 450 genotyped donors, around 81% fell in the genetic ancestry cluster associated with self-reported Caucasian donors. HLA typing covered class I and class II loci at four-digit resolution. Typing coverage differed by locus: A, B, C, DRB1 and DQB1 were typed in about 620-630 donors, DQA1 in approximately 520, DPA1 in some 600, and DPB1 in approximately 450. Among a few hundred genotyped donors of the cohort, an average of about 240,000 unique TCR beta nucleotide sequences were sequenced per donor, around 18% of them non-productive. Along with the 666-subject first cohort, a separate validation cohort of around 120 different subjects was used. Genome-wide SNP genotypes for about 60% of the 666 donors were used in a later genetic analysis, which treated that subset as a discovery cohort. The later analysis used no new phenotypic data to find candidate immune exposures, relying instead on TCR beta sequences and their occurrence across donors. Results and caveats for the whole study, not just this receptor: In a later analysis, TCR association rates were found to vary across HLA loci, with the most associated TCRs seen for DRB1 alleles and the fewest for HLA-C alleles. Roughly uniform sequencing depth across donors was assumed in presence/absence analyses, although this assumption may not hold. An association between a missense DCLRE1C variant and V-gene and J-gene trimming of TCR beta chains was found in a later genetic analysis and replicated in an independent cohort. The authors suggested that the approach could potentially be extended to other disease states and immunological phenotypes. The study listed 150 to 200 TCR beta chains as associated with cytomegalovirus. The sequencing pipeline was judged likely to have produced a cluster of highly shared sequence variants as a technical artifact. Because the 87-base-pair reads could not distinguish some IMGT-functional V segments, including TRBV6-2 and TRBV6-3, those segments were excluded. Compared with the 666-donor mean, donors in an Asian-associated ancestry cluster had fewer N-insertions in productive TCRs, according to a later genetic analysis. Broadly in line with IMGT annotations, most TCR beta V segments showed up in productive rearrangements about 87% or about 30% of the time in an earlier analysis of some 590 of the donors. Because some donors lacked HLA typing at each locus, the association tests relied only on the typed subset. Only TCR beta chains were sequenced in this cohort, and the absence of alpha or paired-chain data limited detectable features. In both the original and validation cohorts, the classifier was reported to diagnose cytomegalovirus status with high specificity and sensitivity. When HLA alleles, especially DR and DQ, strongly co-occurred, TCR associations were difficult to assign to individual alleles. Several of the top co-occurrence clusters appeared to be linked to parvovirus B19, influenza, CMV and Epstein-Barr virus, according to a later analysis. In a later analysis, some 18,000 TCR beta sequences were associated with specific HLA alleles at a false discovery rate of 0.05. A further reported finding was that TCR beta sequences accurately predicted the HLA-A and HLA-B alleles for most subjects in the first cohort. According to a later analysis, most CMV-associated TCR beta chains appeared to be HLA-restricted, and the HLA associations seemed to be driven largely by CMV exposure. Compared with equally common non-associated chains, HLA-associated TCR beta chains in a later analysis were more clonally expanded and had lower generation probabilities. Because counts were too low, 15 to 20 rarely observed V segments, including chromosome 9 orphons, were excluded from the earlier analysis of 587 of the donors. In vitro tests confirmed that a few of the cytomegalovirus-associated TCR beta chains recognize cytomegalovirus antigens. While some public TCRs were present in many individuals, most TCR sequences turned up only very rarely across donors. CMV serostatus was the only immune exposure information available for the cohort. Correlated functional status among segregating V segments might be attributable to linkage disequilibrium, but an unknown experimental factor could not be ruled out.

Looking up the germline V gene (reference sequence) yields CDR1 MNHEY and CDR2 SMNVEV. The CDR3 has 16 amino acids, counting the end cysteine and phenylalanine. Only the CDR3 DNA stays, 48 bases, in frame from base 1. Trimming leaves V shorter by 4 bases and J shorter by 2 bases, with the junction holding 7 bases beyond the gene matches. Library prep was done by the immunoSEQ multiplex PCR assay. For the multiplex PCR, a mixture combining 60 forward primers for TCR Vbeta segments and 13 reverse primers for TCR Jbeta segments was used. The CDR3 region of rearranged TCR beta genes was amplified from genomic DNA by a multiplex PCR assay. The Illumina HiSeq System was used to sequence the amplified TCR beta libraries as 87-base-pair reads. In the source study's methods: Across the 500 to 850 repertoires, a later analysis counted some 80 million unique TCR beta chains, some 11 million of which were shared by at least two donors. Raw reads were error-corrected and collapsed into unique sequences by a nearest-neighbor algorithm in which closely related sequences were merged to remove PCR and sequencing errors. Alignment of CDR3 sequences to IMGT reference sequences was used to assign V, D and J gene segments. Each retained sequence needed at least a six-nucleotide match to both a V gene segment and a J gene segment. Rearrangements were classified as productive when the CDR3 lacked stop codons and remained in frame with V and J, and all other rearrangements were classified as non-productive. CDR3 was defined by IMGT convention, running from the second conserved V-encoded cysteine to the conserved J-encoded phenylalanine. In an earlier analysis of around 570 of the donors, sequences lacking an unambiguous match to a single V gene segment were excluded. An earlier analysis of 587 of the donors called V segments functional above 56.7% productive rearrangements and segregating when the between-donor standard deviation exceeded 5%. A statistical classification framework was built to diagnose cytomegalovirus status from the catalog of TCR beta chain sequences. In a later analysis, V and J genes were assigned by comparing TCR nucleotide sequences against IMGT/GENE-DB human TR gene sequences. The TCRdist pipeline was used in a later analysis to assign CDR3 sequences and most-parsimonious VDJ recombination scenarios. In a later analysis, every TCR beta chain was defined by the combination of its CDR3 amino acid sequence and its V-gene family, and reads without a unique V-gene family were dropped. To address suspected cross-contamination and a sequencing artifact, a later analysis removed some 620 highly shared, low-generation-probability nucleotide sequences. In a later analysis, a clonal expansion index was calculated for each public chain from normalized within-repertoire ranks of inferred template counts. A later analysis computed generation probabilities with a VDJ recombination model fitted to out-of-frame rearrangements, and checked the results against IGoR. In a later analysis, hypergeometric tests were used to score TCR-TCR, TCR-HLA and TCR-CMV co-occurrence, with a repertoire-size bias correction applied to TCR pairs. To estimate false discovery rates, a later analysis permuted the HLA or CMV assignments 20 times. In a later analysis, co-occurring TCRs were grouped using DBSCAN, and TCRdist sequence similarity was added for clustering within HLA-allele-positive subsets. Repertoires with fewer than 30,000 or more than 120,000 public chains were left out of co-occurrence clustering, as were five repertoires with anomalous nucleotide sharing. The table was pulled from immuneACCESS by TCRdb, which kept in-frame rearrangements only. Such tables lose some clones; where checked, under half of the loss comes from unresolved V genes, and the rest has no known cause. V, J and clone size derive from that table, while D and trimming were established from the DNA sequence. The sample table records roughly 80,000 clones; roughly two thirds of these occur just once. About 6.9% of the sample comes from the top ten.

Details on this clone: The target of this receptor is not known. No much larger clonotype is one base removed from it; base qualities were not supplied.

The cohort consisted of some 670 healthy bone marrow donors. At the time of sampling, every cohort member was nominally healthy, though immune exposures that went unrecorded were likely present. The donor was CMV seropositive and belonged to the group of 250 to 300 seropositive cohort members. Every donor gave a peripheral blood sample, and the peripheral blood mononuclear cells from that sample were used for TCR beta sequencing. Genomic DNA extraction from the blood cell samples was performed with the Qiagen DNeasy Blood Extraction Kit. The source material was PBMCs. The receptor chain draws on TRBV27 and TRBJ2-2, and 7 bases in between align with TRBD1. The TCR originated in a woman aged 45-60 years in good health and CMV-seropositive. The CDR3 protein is CASSSTGETNTGELFF. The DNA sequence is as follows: TGTGCCAGCAGTTCCACAGGGGAAACAAACACCGGGGAGCTGTTTTTT.